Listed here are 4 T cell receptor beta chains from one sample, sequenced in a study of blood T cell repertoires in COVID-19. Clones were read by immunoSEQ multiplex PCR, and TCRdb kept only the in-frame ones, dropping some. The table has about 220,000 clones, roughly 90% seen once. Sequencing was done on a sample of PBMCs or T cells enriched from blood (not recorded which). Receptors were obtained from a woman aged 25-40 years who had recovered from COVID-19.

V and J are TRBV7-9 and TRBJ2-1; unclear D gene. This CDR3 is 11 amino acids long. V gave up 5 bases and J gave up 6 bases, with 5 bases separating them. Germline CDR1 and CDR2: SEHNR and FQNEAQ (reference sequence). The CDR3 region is CASSQLNEQFF. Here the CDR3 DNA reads TGTGCCAGCAGCCAACTCAATGAGCAGTTCTTC.

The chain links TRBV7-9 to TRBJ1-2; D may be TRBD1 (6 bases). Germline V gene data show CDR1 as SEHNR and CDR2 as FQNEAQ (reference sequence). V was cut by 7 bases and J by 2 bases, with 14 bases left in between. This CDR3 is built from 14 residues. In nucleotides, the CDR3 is TGTGCCAGCAACCCGACAGGAACCAACTATGGCTACACCTTC. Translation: CASNPTGTNYGYTF.

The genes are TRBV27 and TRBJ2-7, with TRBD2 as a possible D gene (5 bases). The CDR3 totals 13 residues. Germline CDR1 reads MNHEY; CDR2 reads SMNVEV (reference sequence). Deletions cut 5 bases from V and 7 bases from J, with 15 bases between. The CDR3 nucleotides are TGTGCCAGCAGTCTGAAACGATCGGGGGAGCAGTACTTC. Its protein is CASSLKRSGEQYF.

The CDR3 here is CASSQDGRGYNYGYTF. In DNA, the CDR3 is TGTGCCAGCAGCCAAGATGGCAGGGGATACAACTATGGCTACACCTTC. The genes are TRBV3-1 (or the pseudogene TRBV3-2) and TRBJ1-2; D is perhaps TRBD1 (6 bases). Germline values: CDR1 LGHDT, CDR2 YNNKEL (reference sequence). CDR3 size: 16 residues. Trimming cost V 0 bases and J 2 bases, with 13 bases left between them.